The clone carrying this T cell receptor (beta chain) was counted only a few times. The source of the sample is a study of blood T cell repertoires in COVID-19. Study-level information: T cells, B-cell-depleted T cells, or PBMCs supplied cDNA or gDNA.

After removal of 2 bases from V and 1 base from J, the junction contained 7 bases not matched to a gene. The CDR3 sequence is 17 residues long. The V gene's germline CDR1 is MDHEN and CDR2 SYDVKM. In the authors' workflow: Nucleated cell number was recorded as an estimate derived from reference gene primer amplification. Data came from immunoSEQ multiplex PCR; TCRdb stores just in-frame clones and leaves some out. V and J calls and clone size come straight from that table; D and trimming were deduced from the DNA. Of some 340,000 clones listed, about 83% are singletons. This clonotype originated in a young man with active or convalescent COVID-19. The V and J genes are TRBV28 and TRBJ2-3; the match to TRBD1 covers 9 bases. The sequencing sample was made of peripheral blood. The CDR3 loop is CASSLPLTGGGTDTQYF. DNA of the CDR3: TGTGCCAGCAGTTTACCCCTGACAGGGGGAGGCACAGATACGCAGTATTTT.